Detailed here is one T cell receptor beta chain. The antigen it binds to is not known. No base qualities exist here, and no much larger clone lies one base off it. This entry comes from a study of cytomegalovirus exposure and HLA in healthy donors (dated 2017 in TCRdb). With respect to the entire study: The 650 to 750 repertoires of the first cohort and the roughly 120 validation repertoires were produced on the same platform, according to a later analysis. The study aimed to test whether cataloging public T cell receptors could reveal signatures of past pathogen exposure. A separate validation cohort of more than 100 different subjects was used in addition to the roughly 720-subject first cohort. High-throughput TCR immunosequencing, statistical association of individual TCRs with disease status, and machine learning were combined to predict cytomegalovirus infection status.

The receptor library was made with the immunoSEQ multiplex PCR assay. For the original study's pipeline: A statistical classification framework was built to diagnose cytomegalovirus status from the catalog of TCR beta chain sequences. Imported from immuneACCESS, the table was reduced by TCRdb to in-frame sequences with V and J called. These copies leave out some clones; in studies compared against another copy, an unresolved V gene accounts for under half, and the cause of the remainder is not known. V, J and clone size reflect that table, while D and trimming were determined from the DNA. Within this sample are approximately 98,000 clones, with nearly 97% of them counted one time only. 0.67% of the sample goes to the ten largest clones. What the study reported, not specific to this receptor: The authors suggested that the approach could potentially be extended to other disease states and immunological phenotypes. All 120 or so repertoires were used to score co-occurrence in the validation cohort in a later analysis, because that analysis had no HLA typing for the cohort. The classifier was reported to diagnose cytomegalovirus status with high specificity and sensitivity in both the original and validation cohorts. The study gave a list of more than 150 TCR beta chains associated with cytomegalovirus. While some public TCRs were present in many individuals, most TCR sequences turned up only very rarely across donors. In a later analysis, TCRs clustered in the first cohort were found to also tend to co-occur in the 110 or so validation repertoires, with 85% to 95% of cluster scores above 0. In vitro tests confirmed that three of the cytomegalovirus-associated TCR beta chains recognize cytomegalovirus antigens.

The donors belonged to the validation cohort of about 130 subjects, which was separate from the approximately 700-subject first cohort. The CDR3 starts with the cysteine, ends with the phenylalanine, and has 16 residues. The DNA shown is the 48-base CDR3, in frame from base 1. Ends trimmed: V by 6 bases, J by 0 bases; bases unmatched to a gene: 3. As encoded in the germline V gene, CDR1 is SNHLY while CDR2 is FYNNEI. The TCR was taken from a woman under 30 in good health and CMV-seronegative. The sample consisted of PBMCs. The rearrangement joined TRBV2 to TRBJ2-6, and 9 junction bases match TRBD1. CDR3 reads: CASSGTGLSGANVLTF. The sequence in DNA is TGTGCCAGCAGCGGGACAGGGCTCTCTGGGGCCAACGTCCTGACTTTC.